The 29 T cell receptor beta chains presented below share a single source sample, sequenced in a study of T cell changes during pregnancy in multiple sclerosis. The assay was immunoSEQ multiplex PCR, and TCRdb's table has in-frame clones only and misses some. Among about 80,000 clones listed, about 91% were seen once. The material was peripheral blood, obtained before pregnancy. The source of these receptors is a female donor with multiple sclerosis, enrolled in a pregnancy study.

The J gene is TRBJ2-7, the V gene TRBV27; the match to TRBD2 covers 13 bases. Germline V gene sequence: CDR1 MNHEY, CDR2 SMNVEV (reference sequence). This CDR3 is built from 18 residues. V was pared by 2 bases and J by 0 bases, with 7 bases of the junction left unmatched. The CDR3 DNA follows: TGTGCCAGCAGTTTAATTGGACTAGCGGGGGCTCACTCCTACGAGCAGTACTTC. This gives the protein CASSLIGLAGAHSYEQYF.

This sequence joins TRBV9 and TRBJ1-1; D not resolved. Trimming took 0 bases from V and 4 from J, leaving 10 bases between them. The CDR3 has 14 amino acids. Germline lookup yields CDR1 SGDLS and CDR2 YYNGEE. Here the CDR3 reads CASSVVGEGTEAFF. In nucleotides, the CDR3 is TGTGCCAGCAGCGTAGTCGGGGAAGGCACTGAAGCTTTCTTT.

The rearrangement links TRBV15 to TRBJ2-7; TRBD2 is a possible D gene (6 bases). Germline V gene sequence: CDR1 LNHNV, CDR2 YYDKDF (reference sequence). The V and J ends lost 5 bases and 4 bases respectively, with 15 bases between them. CDR3 length equals 14 residues. The CDR3 protein is CATSLRGSSYEQYF. Written as DNA, the CDR3 is TGTGCCACCAGCCTGCGGGGCTCCAGTTACGAGCAGTACTTC.

This chain connects TRBV29-1 to TRBJ2-1, with D tentatively TRBD1 (5 bases). From germline, CDR1 is SQVTM and CDR2 ANQGSEA. The V gene lost 6 bases and the J gene lost 6 bases, with 18 bases spanning the gap. The CDR3 runs 14 residues. The chain's CDR3 is CSVVGVGGSNEQFF. The CDR3 bases are TGCAGCGTGGTAGGGGTAGGCGGATCCAATGAGCAGTTCTTC.

V is TRBV5-1 and J is TRBJ1-1, with 8 bases fitting TRBD1. The J segment lost 6 bases and the V segment lost 4 bases, leaving 14 bases of the junction unmatched. Germline V gene lookup returns CDR1 SGHRS and CDR2 YFSETQ. CDR3 size: 16 residues. CDR3 loop: CASSLVTGTGGPEAFF. CDR3 in DNA: TGCGCCAGCAGCCTCGTAACCGGGACAGGCGGTCCTGAAGCTTTCTTT.

The chain carries TRBV5-6 and TRBJ1-3, with TRBD1 matching 7 bases. The CDR3 has 16 residues. Germline V gene lookup returns CDR1 SGHDT and CDR2 YYEEEE. Losses at the gene ends were 4 bases for V and 0 bases for J; bases not matched to a gene: 7. The CDR3 DNA sequence: TGTGCCAGCAGCCGTGGACAGGATGTCTCTGGAAACACCATATATTTT. This translates into CASSRGQDVSGNTIYF.

V and J are TRBV5-5 and TRBJ2-5; possibly TRBD1 for D (6 bases). CDR1 is SGHKS, CDR2 YYEKEE, per germline (reference sequence). The CDR3 runs to 14 residues. The ends were cut back, 3 bases at V and 2 bases at J, with 11 bases in the middle. DNA of the CDR3: TGTGCCAGCAGCTCTCCGGGACAACAAGAGACCCAGTACTTC. This encodes CASSSPGQQETQYF.

The chain has TRBV6-1 and TRBJ2-5; 10 bases are shared with TRBD2. This CDR3 region has 15 residues. Germline trimming cut 7 bases from V and 5 bases from J; bases unmatched to any gene: 10. Germline V CDR1 and CDR2: MNHNS, SASEGT. In DNA form, the CDR3 reads TGTGCCAGCACACCTAGCGGGGGAGACTTGGAGACCCAGTACTTC. Residues: CASTPSGGDLETQYF.

This clone was seen a single time. The chain is built from TRBV2 and TRBJ2-5; 8 nucleotides match TRBD2. The junction had 12 bases not matched to a gene; V was cut back by 2 bases and J by 1 base. The length of the CDR3 is 18 residues. Germline values: CDR1 SNHLY, CDR2 FYNNEI. CDR3 in DNA: TGTGCCAGCAGTGAAAGGGGGGTGATAGCGGGACTCCAAGAGACCCAGTACTTC. Protein product: CASSERGVIAGLQETQYF. The whole variable domain, filled in from reference TRBV2 and TRBJ2-5, reads EPEVTQTPSHQVTQMGQEVILRCVPISNHLYFYWYRQILGQKVEFLVSFYNNEISEKSEIFDDQFSVERPDGSNFTLKIRSTKLEDSAMYFCASSERGVIAGLQETQYFGPGTRLLVL.

CDR3 in amino acids: CASSPRRDGEKLFF. In DNA form, the CDR3 reads TGCGCCAGCAGCCCGCGGAGGGATGGGGAAAAACTGTTTTTT. V and J are TRBV5-1 and TRBJ1-4; D is unclear. Trimming took off 4 bases at V and 8 bases at J, with 15 bases between the two ends. In germline, CDR1 is SGHRS, CDR2 YFSETQ. CDR3 size: 14 residues.

The chain recombines TRBV6-5 with TRBJ1-5; D is uncertain. Trimming left V 6 bases short and J 0 bases short, with 6 bases between. The length of the CDR3 is 13 residues. Germline CDR1 reads MNHEY; CDR2 reads SVGAGI. The CDR3 DNA reads TGTGCCAGCAGCCAACATAGCAATCAGCCCCAGCATTTT. Residues: CASSQHSNQPQHF.

The rearrangement links TRBV14 to TRBJ2-2; TRBD1 aligns across 10 bases. Germline lookup yields CDR1 SGHDN and CDR2 FVKESK. Germline trimming cut 3 bases from V and 4 bases from J; bases unmatched to any gene: 2. This CDR3 spans 15 amino acids. CDR3 DNA: TGTGCCAGCAGCCAGACAGGGGGCAGCACCGGGGAGCTGTTTTTT. Translated: CASSQTGGSTGELFF. Filled out from reference TRBV14 and TRBJ2-2, the complete variable domain reads EAGVTQFPSHSVIEKGQTVTLRCDPISGHDNLYWYRRVMGKEIKFLLHFVKESKQDESGMPNNRFLAERTGGTYSTLKVQPAELEDSGVYFCASSQTGGSTGELFFGEGSRLTVL.

The chain's CDR3 is CASSGTSSGYF. In DNA form, the CDR3 reads TGTGCCAGCAGTGGGACTAGCTCGGGGTATTTT. This sequence joins TRBV6-5 and TRBJ2-3; 9 bases are shared with TRBD2. From germline, CDR1 is MNHEY and CDR2 SVGAGI. The ends lost 5 bases at V and 14 bases at J; junction bases unmatched: 5. The CDR3 covers 11 residues.

J is TRBJ2-1 and V is TRBV9; 7 bases match TRBD1. Germline CDR1 reads SGDLS; CDR2 reads YYNGEE. This CDR3 spans 14 amino acids. J was trimmed by 9 bases and V by 0 bases; bases with no gene match: 6. The CDR3 loop is CASSVDRGGGEQFF. In DNA form, the CDR3 reads TGTGCCAGCAGCGTAGATAGAGGGGGCGGTGAGCAGTTCTTC.

The rearrangement joins TRBV4-2 to TRBJ2-1; 13 bases fit TRBD2. This CDR3 comprises 22 residues. Trimming took 4 bases from V and 1 from J; bases not matched to a gene: 19. Germline V gene data show CDR1 as LGHNA and CDR2 as YNFKEQ. CDR3 in DNA: TGTGCCAGCAGCCCCGCAGGAGGAGGACTAGCGGGGGCACTTTGGTCCTACAATGAGCAGTTCTTC. It translates to CASSPAGGGLAGALWSYNEQFF.

The CDR3: CASTRQLTSPLHF. CDR3 DNA sequence: TGTGCCAGCACCCGGCAACTGACATCACCCCTCCACTTT. The chain couples TRBV27 to TRBJ1-6, with D uncertain. This CDR3 spans 13 amino acids. V lost 7 bases, J lost 10 bases, and 14 bases lay in between. Germline V CDR1 and CDR2: MNHEY, SMNVEV (reference sequence).

The chain links TRBV7-8 to TRBJ2-3; 9 nucleotides match TRBD2. V gave up 5 bases and J gave up 2 bases; unmatched junction bases: 11. The length of the CDR3 is 17 residues. Germline V lookup: CDR1 SGHVS, CDR2 FQNEAQ. In DNA, the CDR3 is TGTGCCAGCAGCCCCCCACTTAGCGGGGGTCTCACAGATACGCAGTATTTT. This codes for CASSPPLSGGLTDTQYF.

This sequence joins TRBV7-9 and TRBJ1-4, with D perhaps TRBD1 (6 bases). The germline gives CDR1 SEHNR, CDR2 FQNEAQ (reference sequence). The CDR3 runs 16 residues. Trimming pared 4 bases from V and 3 bases from J, leaving 15 bases between. CDR3 DNA sequence: TGTGCCAGCAGCTCGGTGGGGGGGCCGTCTAATGAAAAACTGTTTTTT. Its translation: CASSSVGGPSNEKLFF.

DNA of the CDR3: TGTGCCAGCAGTTTCATCCCCCCGGGAATCGGGGGGGCCTTGTTCTACAATGAGCAGTTCTTC. Translated: CASSFIPPGIGGALFYNEQFF. The chain employs TRBV27 and TRBJ2-1, with TRBD2 identical over 8 bases. The CDR3 extends over 21 amino acids. J was trimmed by 3 bases and V by 3 bases; bases with no gene match: 22. Germline values: CDR1 MNHEY, CDR2 SMNVEV (reference sequence).

V usage is TRBV11-3 and J usage is TRBJ2-2, with a weak D call TRBD2 (7 bases). Trimming left V 7 bases short and J 9 bases short, with 18 bases between. From germline, CDR1 is SGHNT and CDR2 YENEEA. This CDR3 contains 14 residues. DNA of the CDR3: TGTGCCAGCACCTCGGGGGGCCCCACGCGGGAGCTGTTTTTT. It yields the protein CASTSGGPTRELFF.

This clone was counted a single time. The rearrangement links TRBV5-4 to TRBJ1-1; 10 bases match TRBD1. This CDR3 has 14 amino acids. CDR1 SGHNT and CDR2 YYREEE come from the germline V gene (reference sequence). With V trimmed by 7 bases and J by 5 bases, 8 bases remained unmatched. The CDR3 DNA reads as TGTGCCAGCTCCCAGGGACAGGGGCGGACTGAAGCTTTCTTT. Translation gives CASSQGQGRTEAFF. The variable domain in full, with the rest retrieved from reference TRBV5-4 and TRBJ1-1, is ETGVTQSPTHLIKTRGQQVTLRCSSQSGHNTVSWYQQALGQGPQFIFQYYREEENGRGNFPPRFSGLQFPNYSSELNVNALELDDSALYLCASSQGQGRTEAFFGQGTRLTVV.

This chain joins TRBV28 and TRBJ2-7, with 7 bases fitting TRBD2. The V gene's germline CDR1 is MDHEN and CDR2 SYDVKM. The CDR3 covers 12 residues. Unmatched junction bases numbered 6, after V lost 7 bases and J lost 6 bases. This CDR3 reads CASIQGGGEQYF. The CDR3 bases are TGTGCCAGCATCCAGGGCGGGGGCGAGCAGTACTTC.

The chain employs TRBV6-5 and TRBJ1-2; 8 bases fit TRBD1. V was pared by 6 bases and J by 7 bases, with 4 bases of the junction left unmatched. CDR3 length equals 12 residues. The V gene's germline CDR1 is MNHEY and CDR2 SVGAGI. Here the CDR3 DNA reads TGTGCCAGCAGGCAGGGGGCAGGTGGCTACACCTTC. This translates into CASRQGAGGYTF.

The chain combines TRBV19 with TRBJ2-3, with D hard to call. The V and J ends lost 2 bases and 2 bases respectively, with 5 bases between them. CDR3 length equals 13 residues. The germline gives CDR1 LNHDA, CDR2 SQIVND (reference sequence). Here the CDR3 reads CASSIYPTDTQYF. In DNA form, the CDR3 reads TGTGCCAGTAGTATATATCCCACAGATACGCAGTATTTT.

The chain has TRBV30 and TRBJ2-1, with 9 bases aligning to TRBD1. This CDR3 is built from 18 residues. Germline loops: CDR1 GTSNPN, CDR2 SVGIG (reference sequence). Trimming at V came to 1 base and at J to 0 bases, leaving 10 bases not matched to a gene. CDR3 sequence: CAWSGPGQGKSSYNEQFF. Written as DNA, the CDR3 is TGTGCCTGGAGTGGGCCGGGACAGGGAAAGAGCTCCTACAATGAGCAGTTCTTC. Together with reference TRBV30 and TRBJ2-1, the CDR3 gives the full variable domain: SQTIHQWPATLVQPVGSPLSLECTVEGTSNPNLYWYRQAAGRGLQLLFYSVGIGQISSEVPQNLSASRPQDRQFILSSKKLLLSDSGFYLCAWSGPGQGKSSYNEQFFGPGTRLTVL.

V and J are TRBV7-9 and TRBJ2-5; weak D call: TRBD1 (5 bases). CDR1 SEHNR and CDR2 FQNEAQ come from the germline V gene (reference sequence). V was pared by 3 bases and J by 4 bases, with 9 bases between. CDR3 length equals 13 residues. The CDR3 loop reads CASSFTGRETQYF. For the CDR3, the DNA is TGTGCCAGCAGCTTTACAGGAAGAGAGACCCAGTACTTC.

This clone showed up just once. J is TRBJ2-7 and V is TRBV11-2; no clear D gene. Trimming left V 6 bases short and J 3 bases short, with 12 bases between. Germline CDR1 and CDR2: SGHAT and FQNNGV. This CDR3 is built from 13 residues. The CDR3 nucleotides are TGTGCCAGCAGTGTGGGCACTCTCTACGAGCAGTACTTC. The encoded protein is CASSVGTLYEQYF. Using reference TRBV11-2 and TRBJ2-7 for the parts outside the CDR3, the full variable domain is EAGVAQSPRYKIIEKRQSVAFWCNPISGHATLYWYQQILGQGPKLLIQFQNNGVVDDSQLPKDRFSAERLKGVDSTLKIQPAKLEDSAVYLCASSVGTLYEQYFGPGTRLTVT.

V usage is TRBV9 and J usage is TRBJ2-7, with 7 bases lining up with TRBD2. The germline gives CDR1 SGDLS, CDR2 YYNGEE. V lost 4 bases and J lost 3; bases outside the gene matches: 10. The CDR3 is 15 residues long. The CDR3 is CASSPRTSWVYEQYF. The CDR3 nucleotides are TGTGCCAGCAGCCCCCGGACTAGTTGGGTCTACGAGCAGTACTTC.

This clone was seen once. The chain uses TRBV6-5 and TRBJ2-1; 12 positions match TRBD2. Germline V gene sequence: CDR1 MNHEY, CDR2 SVGAGI. The CDR3 loop spans 14 amino acids. Trimming took 5 bases from V and 9 from J; bases not matched to a gene: 5. The CDR3 is CASSRLAGVGEQFF. In nucleotides, the CDR3 is TGTGCCAGCAGTCGACTAGCGGGGGTTGGTGAGCAGTTCTTC.